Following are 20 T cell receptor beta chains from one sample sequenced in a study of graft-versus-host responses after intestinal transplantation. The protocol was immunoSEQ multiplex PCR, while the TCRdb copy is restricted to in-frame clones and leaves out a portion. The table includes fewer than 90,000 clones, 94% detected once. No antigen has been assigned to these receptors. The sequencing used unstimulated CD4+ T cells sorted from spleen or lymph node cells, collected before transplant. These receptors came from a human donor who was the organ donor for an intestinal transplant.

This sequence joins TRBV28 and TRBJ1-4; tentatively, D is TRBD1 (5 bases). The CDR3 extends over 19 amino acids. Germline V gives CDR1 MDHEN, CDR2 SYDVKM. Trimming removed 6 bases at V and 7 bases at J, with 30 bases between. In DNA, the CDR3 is TGTGCCAGCAGCCGAAACCCCCCGGGAGGGGTCTTTCTTAGTGAAAAACTGTTTTTT. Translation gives CASSRNPPGGVFLSEKLFF.

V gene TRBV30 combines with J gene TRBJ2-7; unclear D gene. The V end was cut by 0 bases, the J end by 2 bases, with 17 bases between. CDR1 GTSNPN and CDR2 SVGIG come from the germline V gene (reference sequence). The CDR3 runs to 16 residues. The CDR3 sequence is CAWSVEVDFRTYEQYF. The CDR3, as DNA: TGTGCCTGGAGTGTAGAGGTTGATTTTAGGACCTACGAGCAGTACTTC. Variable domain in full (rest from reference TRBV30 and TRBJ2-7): SQTIHQWPATLVQPVGSPLSLECTVEGTSNPNLYWYRQAAGRGLQLLFYSVGIGQISSEVPQNLSASRPQDRQFILSSKKLLLSDSGFYLCAWSVEVDFRTYEQYFGPGTRLTVT.

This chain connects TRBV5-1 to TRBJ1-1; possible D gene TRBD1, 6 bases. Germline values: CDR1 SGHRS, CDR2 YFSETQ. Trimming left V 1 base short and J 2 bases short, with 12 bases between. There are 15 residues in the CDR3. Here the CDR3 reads CASSLRGALNTEAFF. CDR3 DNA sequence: TGCGCCAGCAGCTTGAGGGGGGCGCTAAACACTGAAGCTTTCTTT.

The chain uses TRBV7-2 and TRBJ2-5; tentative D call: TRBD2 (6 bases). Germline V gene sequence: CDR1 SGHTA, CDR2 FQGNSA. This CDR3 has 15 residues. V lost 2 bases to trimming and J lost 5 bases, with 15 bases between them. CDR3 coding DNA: TGTGCCAGCAGCTTAAGTGGGACTCCATCCGAGACCCAGTACTTC. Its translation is CASSLSGTPSETQYF.

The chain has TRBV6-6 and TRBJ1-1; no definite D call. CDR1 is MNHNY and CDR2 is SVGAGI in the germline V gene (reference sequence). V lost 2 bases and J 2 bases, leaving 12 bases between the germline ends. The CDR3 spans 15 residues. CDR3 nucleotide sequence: TGTGCCAGCAGTTACGGTTATCCCGGAAACACTGAAGCTTTCTTT. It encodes CASSYGYPGNTEAFF.

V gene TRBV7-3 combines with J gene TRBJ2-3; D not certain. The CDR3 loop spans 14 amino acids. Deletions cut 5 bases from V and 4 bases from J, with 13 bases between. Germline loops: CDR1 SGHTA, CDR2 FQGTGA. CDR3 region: CASSPKGSPDTQYF. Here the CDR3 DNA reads TGTGCCAGCAGCCCTAAGGGTAGCCCAGATACGCAGTATTTT.

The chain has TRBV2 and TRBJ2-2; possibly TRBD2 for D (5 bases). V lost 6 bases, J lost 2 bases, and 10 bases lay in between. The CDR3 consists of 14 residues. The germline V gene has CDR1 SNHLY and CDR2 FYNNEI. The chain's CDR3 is CASRTDSNTGELFF. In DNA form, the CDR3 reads TGTGCCAGCAGGACGGACTCCAACACCGGGGAGCTGTTTTTT.

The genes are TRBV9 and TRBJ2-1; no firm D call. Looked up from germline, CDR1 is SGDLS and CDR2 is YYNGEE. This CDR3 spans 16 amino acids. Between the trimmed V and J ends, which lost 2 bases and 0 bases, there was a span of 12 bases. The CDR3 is CASSVKLASSYNEQFF. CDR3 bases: TGTGCCAGCAGCGTTAAGCTCGCGAGCTCCTACAATGAGCAGTTCTTC. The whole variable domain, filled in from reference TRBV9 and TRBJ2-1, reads DSGVTQTPKHLITATGQRVTLRCSPRSGDLSVYWYQQSLDQGLQFLIQYYNGEERAKGNILERFSAQQFPDLHSELNLSSLELGDSALYFCASSVKLASSYNEQFFGPGTRLTVL.

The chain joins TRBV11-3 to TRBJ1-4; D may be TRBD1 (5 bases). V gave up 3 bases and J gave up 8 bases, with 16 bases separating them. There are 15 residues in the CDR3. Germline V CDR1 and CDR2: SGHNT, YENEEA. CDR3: CASSFGRGNDEKLFF. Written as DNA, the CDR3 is TGTGCCAGCAGCTTTGGTCGGGGGAATGACGAAAAACTGTTTTTT.

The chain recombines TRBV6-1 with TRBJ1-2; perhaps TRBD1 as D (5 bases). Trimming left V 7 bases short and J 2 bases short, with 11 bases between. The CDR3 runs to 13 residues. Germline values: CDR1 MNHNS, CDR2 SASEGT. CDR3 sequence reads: CASTARGNYGYTF. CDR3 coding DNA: TGTGCCAGCACGGCTAGGGGAAACTATGGCTACACCTTC.

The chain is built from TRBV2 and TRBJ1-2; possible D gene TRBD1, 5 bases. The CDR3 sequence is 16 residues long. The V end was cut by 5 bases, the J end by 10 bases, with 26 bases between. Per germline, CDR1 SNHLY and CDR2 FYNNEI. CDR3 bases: TGTGCCAGCAGTTCTTCCCCCCGGGACGCCAAAGATGTCTACACCTTC. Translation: CASSSSPRDAKDVYTF.

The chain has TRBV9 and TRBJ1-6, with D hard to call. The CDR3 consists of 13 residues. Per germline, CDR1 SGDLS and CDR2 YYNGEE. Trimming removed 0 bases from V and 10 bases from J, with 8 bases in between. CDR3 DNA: TGTGCCAGCAGCGTAGGGAAGGAATCACCCCTCCACTTT. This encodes CASSVGKESPLHF.

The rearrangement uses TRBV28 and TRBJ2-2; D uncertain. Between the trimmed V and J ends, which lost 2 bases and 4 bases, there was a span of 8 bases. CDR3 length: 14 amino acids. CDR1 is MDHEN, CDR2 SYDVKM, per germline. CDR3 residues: CASSLPLTTGELFF. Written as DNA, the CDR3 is TGTGCCAGCAGTTTACCGCTTACCACCGGGGAGCTGTTTTTT.

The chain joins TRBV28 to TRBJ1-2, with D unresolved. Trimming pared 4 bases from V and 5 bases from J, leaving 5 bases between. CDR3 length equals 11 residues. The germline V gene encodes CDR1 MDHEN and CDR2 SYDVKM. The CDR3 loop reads CASSSSYGYTF. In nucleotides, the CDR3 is TGTGCCAGCAGTTCTTCATATGGCTACACCTTC.

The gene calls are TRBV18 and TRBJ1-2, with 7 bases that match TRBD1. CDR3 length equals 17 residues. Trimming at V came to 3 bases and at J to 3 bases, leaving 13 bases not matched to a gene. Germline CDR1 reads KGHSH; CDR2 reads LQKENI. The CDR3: CASSPTRVGQEYYGYTF. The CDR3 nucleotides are TGTGCCAGCTCACCCACCCGAGTTGGACAGGAATACTATGGCTACACCTTC.

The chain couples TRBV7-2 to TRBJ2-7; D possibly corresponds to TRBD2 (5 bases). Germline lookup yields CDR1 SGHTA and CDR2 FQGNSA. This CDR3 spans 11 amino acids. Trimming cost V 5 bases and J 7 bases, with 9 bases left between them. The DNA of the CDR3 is TGTGCCAGCAGCCGAGCGGAGGAGCAGTACTTC. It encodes CASSRAEEQYF.

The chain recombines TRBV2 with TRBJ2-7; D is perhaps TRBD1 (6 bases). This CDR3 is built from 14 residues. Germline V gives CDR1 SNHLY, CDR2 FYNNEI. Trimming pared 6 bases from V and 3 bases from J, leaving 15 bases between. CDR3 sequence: CASRNRVNNYEQYF. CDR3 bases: TGTGCCAGCAGGAACAGGGTAAATAACTACGAGCAGTACTTC. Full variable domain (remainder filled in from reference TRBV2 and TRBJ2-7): EPEVTQTPSHQVTQMGQEVILRCVPISNHLYFYWYRQILGQKVEFLVSFYNNEISEKSEIFDDQFSVERPDGSNFTLKIRSTKLEDSAMYFCASRNRVNNYEQYFGPGTRLTVT.

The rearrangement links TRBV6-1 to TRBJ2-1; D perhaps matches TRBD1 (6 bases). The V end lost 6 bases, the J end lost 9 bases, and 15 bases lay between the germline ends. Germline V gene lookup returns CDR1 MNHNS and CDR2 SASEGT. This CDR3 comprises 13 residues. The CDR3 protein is CASRQQGPGEQFF. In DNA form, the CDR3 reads TGTGCCAGCAGACAACAGGGCCCGGGTGAGCAGTTCTTC.

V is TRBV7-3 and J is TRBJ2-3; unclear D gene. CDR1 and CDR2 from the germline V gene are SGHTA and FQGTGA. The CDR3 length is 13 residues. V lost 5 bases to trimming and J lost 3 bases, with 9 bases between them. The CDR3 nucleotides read TGTGCCAGCAGCAAGGACGGTACAGATACGCAGTATTTT. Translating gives CASSKDGTDTQYF.

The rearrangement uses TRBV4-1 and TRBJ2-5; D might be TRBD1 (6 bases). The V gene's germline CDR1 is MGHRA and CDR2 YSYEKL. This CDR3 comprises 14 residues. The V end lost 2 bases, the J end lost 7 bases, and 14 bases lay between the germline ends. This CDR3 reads CASSQTGWGSTQYF. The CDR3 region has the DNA TGCGCCAGCAGCCAAACAGGGTGGGGGTCGACCCAGTACTTC.